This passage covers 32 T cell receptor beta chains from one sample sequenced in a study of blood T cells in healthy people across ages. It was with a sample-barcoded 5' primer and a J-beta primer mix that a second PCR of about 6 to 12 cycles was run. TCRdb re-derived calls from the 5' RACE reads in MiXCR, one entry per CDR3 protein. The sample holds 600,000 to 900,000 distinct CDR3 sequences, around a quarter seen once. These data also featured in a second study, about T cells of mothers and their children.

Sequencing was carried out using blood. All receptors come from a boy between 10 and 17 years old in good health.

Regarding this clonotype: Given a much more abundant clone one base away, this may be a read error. Here the CDR3 reads CAGSRNTEAFF. The CDR3 DNA is TGTGCCGGCAGTCGGAATACTGAAGCTTTCTTT. The chain recombines TRBV6-5 with TRBJ1-1; D unresolved. The length of the CDR3 is 11 residues. Germline V gene lookup returns CDR1 MNHEY and CDR2 SVGAGI.

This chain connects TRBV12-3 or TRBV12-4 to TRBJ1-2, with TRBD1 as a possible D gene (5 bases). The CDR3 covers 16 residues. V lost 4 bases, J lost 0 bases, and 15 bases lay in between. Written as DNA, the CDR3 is TGTGCCAGCAGTTCAAGTCGACAGCCGGCTAACTATGGCTACACCTTC. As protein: CASSSSRQPANYGYTF.

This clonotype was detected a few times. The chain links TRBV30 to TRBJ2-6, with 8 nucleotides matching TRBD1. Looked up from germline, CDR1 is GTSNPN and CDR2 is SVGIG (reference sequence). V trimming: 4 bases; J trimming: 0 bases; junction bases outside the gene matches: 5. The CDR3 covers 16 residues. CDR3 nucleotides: TGTGCCTGGAAAAGGACAGGGATCTCTGGGGCCAACGTCCTGACTTTC. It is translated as CAWKRTGISGANVLTF.

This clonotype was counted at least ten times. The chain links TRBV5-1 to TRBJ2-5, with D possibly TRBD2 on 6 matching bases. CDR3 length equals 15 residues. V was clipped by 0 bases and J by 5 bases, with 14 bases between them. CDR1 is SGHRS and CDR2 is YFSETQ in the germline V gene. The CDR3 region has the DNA TGCGCCAGCAGCTTGGGGGCCGCCGGAGGGGAGACCCAGTACTTC. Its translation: CASSLGAAGGETQYF.

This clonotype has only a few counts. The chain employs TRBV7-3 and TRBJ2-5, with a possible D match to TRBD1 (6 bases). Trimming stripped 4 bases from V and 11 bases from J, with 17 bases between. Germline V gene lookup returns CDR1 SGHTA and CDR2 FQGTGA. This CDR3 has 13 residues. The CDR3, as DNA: TGTGCCAGCAGCTCGGGACAATTGGGAGAGCAGTACTTC. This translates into CASSSGQLGEQYF.

The CDR3 is CASSPQGTVSTDTQYF. The CDR3 DNA is TGCGCCAGCAGCCCCCAGGGGACAGTGAGCACAGATACGCAGTATTTT. J is TRBJ2-3 and V is TRBV5-1, with TRBD1 matching over 7 bases. The J segment lost 0 bases and the V segment lost 4 bases, leaving 8 bases of the junction unmatched. This CDR3 region has 16 residues. From germline, CDR1 is SGHRS and CDR2 YFSETQ.

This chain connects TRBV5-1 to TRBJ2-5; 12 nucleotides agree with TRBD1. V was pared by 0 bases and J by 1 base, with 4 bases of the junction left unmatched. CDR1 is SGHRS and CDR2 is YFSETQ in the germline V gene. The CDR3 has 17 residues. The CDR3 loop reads CASSLATGQGAQETQYF. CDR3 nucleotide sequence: TGCGCCAGCAGCTTGGCCACGGGACAGGGGGCCCAAGAGACCCAGTACTTC.

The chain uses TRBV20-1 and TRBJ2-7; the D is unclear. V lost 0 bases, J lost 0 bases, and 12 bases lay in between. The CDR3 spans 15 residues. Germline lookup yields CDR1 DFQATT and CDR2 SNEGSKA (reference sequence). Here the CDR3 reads CSARDARMSSYEQYF. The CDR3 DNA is TGCAGTGCTAGAGATGCCCGTATGAGCTCCTACGAGCAGTACTTC.

The DNA for the CDR3 is TGTGCCAGCAGTGAAGGGGGGCCCGCCGTCGTGCAGTTCTTC. Amino acid sequence: CASSEGGPAVVQFF. This rearrangement joins TRBV6-1 to TRBJ2-1; possible D gene TRBD1, 6 bases. Germline V gene lookup returns CDR1 MNHNS and CDR2 SASEGT. V was clipped by 1 base and J by 12 bases, with 16 bases between them. This CDR3 comprises 14 residues.

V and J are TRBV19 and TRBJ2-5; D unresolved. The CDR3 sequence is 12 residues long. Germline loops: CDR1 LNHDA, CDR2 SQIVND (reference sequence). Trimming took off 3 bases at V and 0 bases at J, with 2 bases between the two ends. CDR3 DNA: TGTGCCAGTAGTATGGACCAAGAGACCCAGTACTTC. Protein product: CASSMDQETQYF.

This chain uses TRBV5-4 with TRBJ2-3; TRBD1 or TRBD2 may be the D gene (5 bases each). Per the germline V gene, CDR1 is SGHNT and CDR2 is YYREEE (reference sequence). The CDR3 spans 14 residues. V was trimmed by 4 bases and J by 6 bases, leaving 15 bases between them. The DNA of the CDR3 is TGTGCCAGCAGCGCCGGGGACCCGAGGGATACGCAGTATTTT. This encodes CASSAGDPRDTQYF.

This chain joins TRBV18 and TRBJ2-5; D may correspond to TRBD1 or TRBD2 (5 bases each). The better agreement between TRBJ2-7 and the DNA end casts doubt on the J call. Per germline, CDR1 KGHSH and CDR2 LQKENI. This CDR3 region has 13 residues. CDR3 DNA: TGTGCCAGCTCCCCAGAGGGGTTTCCCGAGCAGTACTTC. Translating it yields CASSPEGFPEQYF.

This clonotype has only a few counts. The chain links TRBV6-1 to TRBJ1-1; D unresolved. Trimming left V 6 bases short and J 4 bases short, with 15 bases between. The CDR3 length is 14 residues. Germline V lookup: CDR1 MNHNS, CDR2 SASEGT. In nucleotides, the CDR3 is TGTGCCAGCAGCCCCGAGTTAGGTGTCACTGAAGCTTTCTTT. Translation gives CASSPELGVTEAFF.

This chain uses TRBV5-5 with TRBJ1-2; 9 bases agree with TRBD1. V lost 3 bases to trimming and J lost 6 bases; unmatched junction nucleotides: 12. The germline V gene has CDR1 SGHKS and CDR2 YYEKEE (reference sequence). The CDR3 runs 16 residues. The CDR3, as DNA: TGTGCCAGCAGCTGGGACTGGGACAGGGCGTGGAATGGCTACACCTTC. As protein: CASSWDWDRAWNGYTF.

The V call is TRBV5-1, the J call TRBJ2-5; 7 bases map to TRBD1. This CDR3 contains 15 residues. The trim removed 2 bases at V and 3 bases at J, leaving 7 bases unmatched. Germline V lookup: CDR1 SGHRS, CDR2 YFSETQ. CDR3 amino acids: CASSLQGWMKETQYF. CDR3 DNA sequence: TGCGCCAGCAGCTTACAGGGGTGGATGAAAGAGACCCAGTACTTC.

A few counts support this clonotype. This chain's CDR3 is CASSGGRGNADTQYF. Written as DNA, the CDR3 is TGTGCCAGCAGTGGGGGACGGGGTAACGCAGATACGCAGTATTTT. The rearrangement uses TRBV12-3 or TRBV12-4 and TRBJ2-3; D is perhaps TRBD1 or TRBD2 (5 bases each). The CDR3 spans 15 residues. Trimming removed 5 bases from V and 4 bases from J, with 16 bases in between.

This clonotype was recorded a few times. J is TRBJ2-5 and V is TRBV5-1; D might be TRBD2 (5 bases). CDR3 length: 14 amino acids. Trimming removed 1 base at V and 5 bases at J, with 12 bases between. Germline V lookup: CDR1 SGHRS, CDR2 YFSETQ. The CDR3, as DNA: TGCGCCAGCAGCTTGACTGGGTCGGGGGAGACCCAGTACTTC. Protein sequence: CASSLTGSGETQYF. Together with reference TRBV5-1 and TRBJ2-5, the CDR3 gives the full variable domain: KAGVTQTPRYLIKTRGQQVTLSCSPISGHRSVSWYQQTPGQGLQFLFEYFSETQRNKGNFPGRFSGRQFSNSRSEMNVSTLELGDSALYLCASSLTGSGETQYFGPGTRLLVL.

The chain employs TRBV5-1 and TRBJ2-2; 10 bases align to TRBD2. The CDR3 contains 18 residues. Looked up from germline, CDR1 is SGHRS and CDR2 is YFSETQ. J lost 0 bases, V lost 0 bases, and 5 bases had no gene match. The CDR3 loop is CASSLGPSGGANTGELFF. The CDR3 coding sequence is TGCGCCAGCAGCTTGGGACCTAGCGGGGGAGCGAACACCGGGGAGCTGTTTTTT.

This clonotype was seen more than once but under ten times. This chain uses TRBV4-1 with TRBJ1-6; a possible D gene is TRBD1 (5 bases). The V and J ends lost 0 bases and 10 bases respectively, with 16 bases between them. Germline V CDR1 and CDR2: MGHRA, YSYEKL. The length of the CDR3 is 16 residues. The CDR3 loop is CASSQDPVVEGSPLHF. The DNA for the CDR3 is TGCGCCAGCAGCCAAGATCCAGTGGTTGAGGGGTCACCCCTCCACTTT.

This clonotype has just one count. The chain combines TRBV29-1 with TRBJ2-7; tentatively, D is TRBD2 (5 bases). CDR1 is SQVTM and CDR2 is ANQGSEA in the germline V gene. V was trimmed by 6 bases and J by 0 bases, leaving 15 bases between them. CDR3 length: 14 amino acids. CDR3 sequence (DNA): TGCAGCGTCTCCGGACTGAGGAGCTCCTACGAGCAGTACTTC. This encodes CSVSGLRSSYEQYF.

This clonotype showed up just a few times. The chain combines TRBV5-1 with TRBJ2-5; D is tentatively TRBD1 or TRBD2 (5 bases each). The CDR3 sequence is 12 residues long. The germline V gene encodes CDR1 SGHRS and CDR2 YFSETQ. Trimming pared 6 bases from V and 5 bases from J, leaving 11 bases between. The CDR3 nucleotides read TGCGCCAGCACCCTAGAGGGGGAGACCCAGTACTTC. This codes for CASTLEGETQYF.

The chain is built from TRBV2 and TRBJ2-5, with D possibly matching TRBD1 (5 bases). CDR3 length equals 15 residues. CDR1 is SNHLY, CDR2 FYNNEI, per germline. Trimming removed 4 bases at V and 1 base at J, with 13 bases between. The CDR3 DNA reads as TGTGCCAGCAGTGGACAGTCCTCCGCCCAAGAGACCCAGTACTTC. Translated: CASSGQSSAQETQYF.

The CDR3 DNA is TGTGCCAGCAGAGTTAGCGGGGGGACTCCCTACGAGCAGTACTTC. Protein: CASRVSGGTPYEQYF. The chain has TRBV2 and TRBJ2-7, with TRBD2 matching 10 bases. CDR1 SNHLY and CDR2 FYNNEI come from the germline V gene. The CDR3 spans 15 residues. The ends lost 6 bases at V and 2 bases at J; junction bases unmatched: 7.

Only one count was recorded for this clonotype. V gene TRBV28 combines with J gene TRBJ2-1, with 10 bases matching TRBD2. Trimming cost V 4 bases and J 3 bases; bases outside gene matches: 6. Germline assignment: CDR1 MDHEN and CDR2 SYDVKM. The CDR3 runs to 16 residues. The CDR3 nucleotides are TGTGCCAGCAGTTCCTTAGCGGGAGGTTACTACAATGAGCAGTTCTTC. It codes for CASSSLAGGYYNEQFF. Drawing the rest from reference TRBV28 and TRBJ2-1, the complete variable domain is DVKVTQSSRYLVKRTGEKVFLECVQDMDHENMFWYRQDPGLGLRLIYFSYDVKMKEKGDIPEGYSVSREKKERFSLILESASTNQTSMYLCASSSLAGGYYNEQFFGPGTRLTVL.

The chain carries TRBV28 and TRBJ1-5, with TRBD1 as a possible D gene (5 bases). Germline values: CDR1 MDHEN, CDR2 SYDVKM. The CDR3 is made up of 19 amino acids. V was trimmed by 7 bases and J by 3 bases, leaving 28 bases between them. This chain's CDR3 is CASITTEGATTLYNQPQHF. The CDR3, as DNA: TGTGCCAGCATTACCACCGAAGGGGCGACCACTTTGTACAATCAGCCCCAGCATTTT.

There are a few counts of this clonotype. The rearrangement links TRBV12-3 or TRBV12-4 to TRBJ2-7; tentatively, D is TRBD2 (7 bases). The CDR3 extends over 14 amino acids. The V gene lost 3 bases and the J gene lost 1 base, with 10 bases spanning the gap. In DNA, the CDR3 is TGTGCCAGCAGTTTCGGGGGGCTATCCTACGAGCAGTACTTC. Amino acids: CASSFGGLSYEQYF.

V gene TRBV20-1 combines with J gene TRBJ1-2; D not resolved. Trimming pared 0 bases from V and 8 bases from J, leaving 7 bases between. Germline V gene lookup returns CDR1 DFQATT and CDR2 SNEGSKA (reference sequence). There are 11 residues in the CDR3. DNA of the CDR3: TGCAGTGCTAGAGACATAACCGGCTACACCTTC. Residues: CSARDITGYTF.

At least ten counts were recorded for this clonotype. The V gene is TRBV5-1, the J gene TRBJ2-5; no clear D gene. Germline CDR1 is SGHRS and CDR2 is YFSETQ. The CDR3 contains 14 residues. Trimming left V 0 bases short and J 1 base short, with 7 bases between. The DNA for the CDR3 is TGCGCCAGCAGCTTGGACGGGCTCCAAGAGACCCAGTACTTC. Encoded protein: CASSLDGLQETQYF.

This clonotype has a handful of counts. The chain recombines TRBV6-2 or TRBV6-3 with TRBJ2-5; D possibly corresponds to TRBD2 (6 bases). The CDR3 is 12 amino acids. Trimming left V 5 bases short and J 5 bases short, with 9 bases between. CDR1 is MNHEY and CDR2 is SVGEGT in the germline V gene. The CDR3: CASSRGTETQYF. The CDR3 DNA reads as TGTGCCAGCAGTCGGGGGACGGAGACCCAGTACTTC.

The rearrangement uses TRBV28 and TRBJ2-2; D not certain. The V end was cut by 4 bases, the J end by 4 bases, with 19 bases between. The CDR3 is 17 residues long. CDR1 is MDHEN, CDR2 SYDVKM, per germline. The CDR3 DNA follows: TGTGCCAGCAGTTCTCCTGGGTACGCAGCCTCCACCGGGGAGCTGTTTTTT. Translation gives CASSSPGYAASTGELFF.

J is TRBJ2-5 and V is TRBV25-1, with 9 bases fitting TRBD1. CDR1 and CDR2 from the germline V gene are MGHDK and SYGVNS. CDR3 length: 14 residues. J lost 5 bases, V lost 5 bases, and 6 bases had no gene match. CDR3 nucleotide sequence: TGTGCCAGCAGTTCCCACAGGGGGCAGGAGACCCAGTACTTC. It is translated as CASSSHRGQETQYF.

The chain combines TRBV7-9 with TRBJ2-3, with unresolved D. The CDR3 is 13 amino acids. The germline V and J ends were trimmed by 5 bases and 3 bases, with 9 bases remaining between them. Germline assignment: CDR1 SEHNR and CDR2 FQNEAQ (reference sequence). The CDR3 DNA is TGTGCCAGCAGCCCCCCCCTGACAGATACGCAGTATTTT. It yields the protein CASSPPLTDTQYF.